The clone carrying this T cell receptor beta chain was found many times. The sample is drawn from a study of early T cells in non-severe SARS-CoV-2 infection. Trimming took 5 bases from V and 8 from J, leaving 10 bases between them. CDR1 SGHTA and CDR2 FQGTGA come from the germline V gene. This CDR3 has 13 amino acids. TCRdb reprocessed the 5' RACE reads with MiXCR, giving one entry per CDR3 protein. This sample has 50,000 or so distinct CDR3 sequences, with 5.6% found just once. Sample: whole blood. This chain links TRBV7-3 with TRBJ1-6; D may be TRBD1 (6 bases). The clonotype originates from an adult who was a healthcare worker with PCR-confirmed SARS-CoV-2 infection or an uninfected control (not recorded which). CDR3: CASSRNRDSPLHF. CDR3 coding DNA: TGTGCCAGCAGCCGGAACAGGGATTCACCCCTCCACTTT.